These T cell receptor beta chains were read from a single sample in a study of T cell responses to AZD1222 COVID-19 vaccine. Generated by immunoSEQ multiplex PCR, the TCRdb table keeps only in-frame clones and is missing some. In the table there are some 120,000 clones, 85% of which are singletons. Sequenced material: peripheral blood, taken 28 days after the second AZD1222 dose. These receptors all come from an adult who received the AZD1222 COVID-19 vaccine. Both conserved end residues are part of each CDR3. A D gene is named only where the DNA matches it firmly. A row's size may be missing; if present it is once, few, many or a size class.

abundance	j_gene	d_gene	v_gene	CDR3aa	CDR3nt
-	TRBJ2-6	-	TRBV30	CAWSLQGSGANVLTF	TGTGCCTGGAGCCTTCAGGGGTCTGGGGCCAACGTCCTGACTTTC
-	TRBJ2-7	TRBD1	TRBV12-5	CASGLTTGTGAYEQYF	TGTGCTAGTGGTTTGACAACCGGGACAGGGGCCTACGAGCAGTACTTC
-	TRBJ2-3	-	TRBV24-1	CATSEYPGVITDTQYF	TGTGCCACCAGTGAATACCCGGGAGTCATTACAGATACGCAGTATTTT
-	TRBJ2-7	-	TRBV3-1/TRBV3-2	CASSQEGDVHEQYF	TGTGCCAGCAGCCAAGAAGGGGACGTCCACGAGCAGTACTTC
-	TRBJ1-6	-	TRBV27	CASSFRDGYNSPLHF	TGTGCCAGCAGTTTTCGGGACGGATATAATTCACCCCTCCACTTT
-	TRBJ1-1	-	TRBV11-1	CASSLSRTQEAFF	TGTGCCAGCAGCTTATCCCGCACCCAGGAAGCTTTCTTT
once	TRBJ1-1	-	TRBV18	CASSPDPKTEAFF	TGTGCCAGCTCTCCCGACCCGAAAACTGAAGCTTTCTTT
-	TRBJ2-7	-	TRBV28	CASRSLDEQYF	TGTGCCAGCAGATCCCTTGACGAGCAGTACTTC
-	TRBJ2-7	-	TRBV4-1	CASSQDRALSEQYF	TGCGCCAGCAGCCAAGATAGGGCTTTGTCCGAGCAGTACTTC
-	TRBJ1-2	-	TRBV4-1	CASSHLGAHITF	TGCGCCAGCAGCCACCTTGGGGCCCACATAACCTTC
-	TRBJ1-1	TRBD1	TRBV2	CASSEAGGDTEAFF	TGTGCCAGCAGTGAGGCAGGGGGGGACACTGAAGCTTTCTTT
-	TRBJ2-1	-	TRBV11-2	CASSLAQYNEQFF	TGTGCCAGCAGCTTAGCCCAGTACAATGAGCAGTTCTTC
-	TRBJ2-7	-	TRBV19	CASSIDRRYEQYF	TGTGCCAGTAGTATAGATCGGCGCTACGAGCAGTACTTC
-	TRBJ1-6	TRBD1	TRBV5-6	CASSPYLGQARNSPLHF	TGTGCCAGCAGCCCTTACTTGGGACAGGCACGGAATTCACCCCTCCACTTT
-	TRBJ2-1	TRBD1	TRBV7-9	CASSSPDRGNEQFF	TGTGCCAGCAGTTCCCCGGACAGGGGCAATGAGCAGTTCTTC
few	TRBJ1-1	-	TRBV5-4	CASSRGDTEAFF	TGTGCCAGCAGCCGGGGGGACACTGAAGCTTTCTTT
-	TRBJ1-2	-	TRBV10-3	CAIRAPGQPYGYTF	TGTGCCATCAGAGCCCCGGGACAACCTTATGGCTACACCTTC
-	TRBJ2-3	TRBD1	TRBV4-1	CASSGTGTTDTQYF	TGCGCCAGCAGCGGGACAGGGACAACAGATACGCAGTATTTT
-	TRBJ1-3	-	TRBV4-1	CASSQGQFLSGNTIYF	TGCGCCAGCAGCCAAGGACAGTTCCTCTCTGGAAACACCATATATTTT
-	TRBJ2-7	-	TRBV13	CASSFSEASYEQYF	TGTGCCAGCAGCTTTAGCGAAGCGAGCTACGAGCAGTACTTC
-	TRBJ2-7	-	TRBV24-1	CATSVGARDEQYF	TGTGCCACCAGTGTGGGGGCGCGAGACGAGCAGTACTTC
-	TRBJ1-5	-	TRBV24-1	CATSDLARDVPQHF	TGTGCCACCAGTGATTTGGCCCGGGACGTGCCCCAGCATTTT
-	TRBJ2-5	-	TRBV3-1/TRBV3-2	CASTGTAQETQYF	TGTGCCAGCACCGGGACTGCCCAAGAGACCCAGTACTTC
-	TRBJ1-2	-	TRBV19	CASSPESFSHGYTF	TGTGCCAGTAGTCCGGAGAGCTTTTCGCATGGCTACACCTTC
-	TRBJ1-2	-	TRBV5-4	CASNGGGVSNYGYTF	TGTGCCAGCAACGGCGGGGGAGTTTCTAACTATGGCTACACCTTC
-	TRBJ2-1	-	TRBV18	CASSSTVSREQFF	TGTGCCAGCTCCTCCACCGTCAGTCGCGAGCAGTTCTTC
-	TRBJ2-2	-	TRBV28	CASSSWGELFF	TGTGCCAGCAGTTCGTGGGGGGAGCTGTTTTTT
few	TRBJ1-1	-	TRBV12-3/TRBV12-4	CASSFMNTEAFF	TGTGCCAGCAGTTTTATGAACACTGAAGCTTTCTTT
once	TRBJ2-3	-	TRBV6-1	CASSEAGVARDTQYF	TGTGCCAGCAGTGAAGCCGGGGTCGCTCGGGATACGCAGTATTTT
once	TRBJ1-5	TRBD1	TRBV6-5	CASSRGTGNDQPQHF	TGTGCCAGCAGCAGAGGGACAGGGAACGATCAGCCCCAGCATTTT
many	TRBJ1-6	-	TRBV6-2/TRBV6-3	CASSYGNSPLHF	TGTGCCAGCAGTTATGGGAATTCACCCCTCCACTTT
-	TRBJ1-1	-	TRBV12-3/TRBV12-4	CASSNPRSEAFF	TGTGCCAGCAGTAACCCCAGATCTGAAGCTTTCTTT
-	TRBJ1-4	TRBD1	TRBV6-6	CASSYATGQNPEKLFF	TGTGCCAGCAGTTATGCAACGGGACAGAACCCAGAAAAACTGTTTTTT
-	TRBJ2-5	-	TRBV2	CASLVQETQYF	TGTGCCAGCCTGGTCCAAGAGACCCAGTACTTC
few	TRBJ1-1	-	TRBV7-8	CASSLEVAGRNTEAFF	TGTGCCAGCAGCTTAGAAGTCGCAGGAAGGAACACTGAAGCTTTCTTT
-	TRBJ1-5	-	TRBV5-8	CASSWVDQPQHF	TGTGCCAGCAGCTGGGTGGATCAGCCCCAGCATTTT
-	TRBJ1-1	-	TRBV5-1	CASSLDGGQTEAFF	TGCGCCAGCAGCTTGGACGGGGGCCAGACTGAAGCTTTCTTT
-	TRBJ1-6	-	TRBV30	CAWSVGGGLSYNSPLHF	TGTGCCTGGAGTGTGGGGGGAGGGTTGTCCTATAATTCACCCCTCCACTTT
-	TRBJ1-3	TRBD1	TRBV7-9	CASSIAGTGEGNTIYF	TGTGCCAGCAGCATCGCGGGGACAGGGGAAGGAAACACCATATATTTT